The T cell receptor (beta chain) described here comes from a study of identifying expanded T cells in peripheral blood. The method was immunoSEQ multiplex PCR; TCRdb's version includes in-frame clones alone and lacks a portion of them. The repertoire has approximately 100,000 clones, approximately 90% of them found once; the top ten carry about 15%. Per germline, CDR1 SGHRS and CDR2 YFSETQ. The CDR3 extends over 15 amino acids. V dropped 4 bases and J dropped 4; count of bases not matched to a gene: 9. This TCR was recovered from a person between 18 and 75 years old in good health. The chain employs TRBV5-1 and TRBJ1-1, with TRBD1 matching over 8 bases. Sequencing used blood. DNA of the CDR3: TGCGCCAGCAGCCATAGGACAGGGTCAGTCACTGAAGCTTTCTTT. This codes for CASSHRTGSVTEAFF.